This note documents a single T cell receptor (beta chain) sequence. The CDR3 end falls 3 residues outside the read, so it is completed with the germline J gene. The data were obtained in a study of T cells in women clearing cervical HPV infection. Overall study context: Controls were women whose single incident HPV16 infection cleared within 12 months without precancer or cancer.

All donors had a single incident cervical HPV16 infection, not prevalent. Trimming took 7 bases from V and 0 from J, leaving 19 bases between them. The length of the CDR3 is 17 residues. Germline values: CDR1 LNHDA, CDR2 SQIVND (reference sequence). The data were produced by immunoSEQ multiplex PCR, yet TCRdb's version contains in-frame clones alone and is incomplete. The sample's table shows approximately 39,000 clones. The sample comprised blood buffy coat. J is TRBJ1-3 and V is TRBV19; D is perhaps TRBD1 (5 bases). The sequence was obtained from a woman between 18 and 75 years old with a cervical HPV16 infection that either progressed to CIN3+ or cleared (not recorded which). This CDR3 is CASKPYQGKGSGNTIYF. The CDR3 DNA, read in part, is TGTGCCAGTAAGCCTTACCAGGGTAAGGGCTCTGGAAACACC.